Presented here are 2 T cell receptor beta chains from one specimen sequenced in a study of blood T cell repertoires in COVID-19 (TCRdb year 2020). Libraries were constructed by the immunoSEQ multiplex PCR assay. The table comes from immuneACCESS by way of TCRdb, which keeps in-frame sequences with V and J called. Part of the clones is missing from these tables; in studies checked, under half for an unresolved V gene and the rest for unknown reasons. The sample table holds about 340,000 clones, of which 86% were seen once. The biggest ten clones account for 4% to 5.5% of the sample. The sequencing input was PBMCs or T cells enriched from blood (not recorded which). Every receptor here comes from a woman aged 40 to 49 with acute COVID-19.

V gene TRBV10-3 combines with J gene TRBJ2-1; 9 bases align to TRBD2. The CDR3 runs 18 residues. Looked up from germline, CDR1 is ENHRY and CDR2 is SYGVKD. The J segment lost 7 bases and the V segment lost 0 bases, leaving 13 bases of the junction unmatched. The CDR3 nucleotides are TGTGCCATCAGTGAGTCCCCGGGACTAGCAAATGGTTTAAATGAGCAGTTCTTC. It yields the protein CAISESPGLANGLNEQFF.

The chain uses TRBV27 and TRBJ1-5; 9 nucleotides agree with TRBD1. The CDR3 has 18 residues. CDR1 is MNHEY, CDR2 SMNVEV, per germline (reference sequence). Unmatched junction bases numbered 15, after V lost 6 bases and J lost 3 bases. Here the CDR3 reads CASSAYRGQLRANQPQHF. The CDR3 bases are TGTGCCAGCAGCGCGTACAGGGGGCAACTTCGGGCCAATCAGCCCCAGCATTTT.